The rows below give T cell receptor beta chains drawn from one sample of a study of identical twins. TCRdb itself ran the 5' RACE reads through MiXCR, one entry per CDR3 protein. The sample includes roughly 290,000 distinct CDR3 sequences, about 8% seen only once; the top ten take less than 2.5%. This sample also appeared in a second study, on yellow fever vaccine responses in identical twins.

Specimen: memory (CD45RO+) T cells sorted from blood. The receptors originated from a woman aged 18-29 years in good health. Each CDR3 is given with its conserved first and last residue. Each record gives: D gene, clone size, J gene, V gene, CDR3 protein, CDR3 DNA. A D gene is named only where the DNA matches it firmly. The size entry is marked missing in some rows and otherwise reads once, few, many or a size class.

D gene: TRBD2
clone size: many
J gene: TRBJ2-4
V gene: TRBV7-8
CDR3 protein: CASSLELAGGPYIQYF
CDR3 DNA: TGTGCCAGCAGCTTAGAGCTAGCGGGAGGGCCGTACATTCAGTACTTC

D gene: TRBD2
clone size: many
J gene: TRBJ2-7
V gene: TRBV4-1
CDR3 protein: CASSQGVLAGGLEQYF
CDR3 DNA: TGCGCCAGCAGCCAAGGGGTCTTAGCGGGAGGGCTCGAGCAGTACTTC

D gene: -
clone size: many
J gene: TRBJ1-2
V gene: TRBV20-1
CDR3 protein: CSAITRLGTYGYTF
CDR3 DNA: TGCAGTGCTATCACCCGACTAGGGACTTATGGCTACACCTTC

D gene: -
clone size: few
J gene: TRBJ2-6
V gene: TRBV20-1
CDR3 protein: CSGRATGANVLTF
CDR3 DNA: TGCAGTGGCCGAGCTACTGGGGCCAACGTCCTGACTTTC

D gene: TRBD1
clone size: many
J gene: TRBJ1-1
V gene: TRBV9
CDR3 protein: CASSVHDRGANTEAFF
CDR3 DNA: TGTGCCAGCAGCGTCCACGACAGGGGGGCGAACACTGAAGCTTTCTTT

D gene: -
clone size: -
J gene: TRBJ1-1
V gene: TRBV11-2
CDR3 protein: CASSLGFPGRYGMNTEAFF
CDR3 DNA: TGTGCCAGCAGCTTAGGGTTTCCGGGGAGGTACGGGATGAACACTGAAGCTTTCTTT

D gene: TRBD2
clone size: many
J gene: TRBJ2-2
V gene: TRBV7-7
CDR3 protein: CASSPGGGNTGELFF
CDR3 DNA: TGTGCCAGCAGCCCCGGGGGGGGGAACACCGGGGAGCTGTTTTTT

D gene: -
clone size: -
J gene: TRBJ2-5
V gene: TRBV7-6
CDR3 protein: CASSQVETAPPVTQYF
CDR3 DNA: TGTGCCAGCAGCCAAGTCGAGACAGCGCCGCCAGTGACCCAGTACTTC

D gene: -
clone size: many
J gene: TRBJ1-1
V gene: TRBV11-2
CDR3 protein: CASSLQDQHAEAFF
CDR3 DNA: TGTGCCAGCAGCCTACAGGATCAACACGCTGAAGCTTTCTTT

D gene: -
clone size: many
J gene: TRBJ1-5
V gene: TRBV3-1
CDR3 protein: CASSLTDRQPQHF
CDR3 DNA: TGTGCCAGCAGCCTAACGGACCGTCAGCCCCAGCATTTT

D gene: -
clone size: few
J gene: TRBJ2-4
V gene: TRBV5-1
CDR3 protein: CASSLGDSGLGNIQYF
CDR3 DNA: TGCGCCAGCAGCTTGGGGGACTCCGGTTTAGGGAACATTCAGTACTTC

D gene: -
clone size: many
J gene: TRBJ2-1
V gene: TRBV20-1
CDR3 protein: CSARDPRRTNNEQFF
CDR3 DNA: TGCAGTGCTAGAGATCCCCGCAGGACCAACAATGAGCAGTTCTTC

D gene: -
clone size: -
J gene: TRBJ1-1
V gene: TRBV7-9
CDR3 protein: CAIQRGVNTEAFF
CDR3 DNA: TGTGCCATCCAGAGGGGAGTGAACACTGAAGCTTTCTTT

D gene: TRBD1
clone size: -
J gene: TRBJ2-3
V gene: TRBV2
CDR3 protein: CASGHRGPPDTQYF
CDR3 DNA: TGTGCCAGCGGCCACAGGGGGCCCCCAGATACGCAGTATTTT

D gene: -
clone size: -
J gene: TRBJ1-3
V gene: TRBV12-3/TRBV12-4
CDR3 protein: CASKPDGISGNTIYF
CDR3 DNA: TGTGCCAGCAAACCGGACGGAATCTCTGGAAACACCATATATTTT

D gene: TRBD2
clone size: many
J gene: TRBJ2-1
V gene: TRBV24-1
CDR3 protein: CATSDHSGRGGDEQFF
CDR3 DNA: TGTGCCACCAGTGATCATAGCGGGAGGGGAGGCGATGAGCAGTTCTTC

D gene: -
clone size: -
J gene: TRBJ1-4
V gene: TRBV13
CDR3 protein: CASSLGGPGEKLFF
CDR3 DNA: TGTGCCAGCAGCTTAGGGGGACCCGGCGAAAAACTGTTTTTT

D gene: TRBD2
clone size: many
J gene: TRBJ2-5
V gene: TRBV12-3/TRBV12-4
CDR3 protein: CASSLGSGGPGQETQYF
CDR3 DNA: TGTGCCAGCAGCCTGGGTAGCGGGGGCCCCGGACAAGAGACCCAGTACTTC

D gene: -
clone size: -
J gene: TRBJ2-1
V gene: TRBV27
CDR3 protein: CASSLFPQGSSYNEQFF
CDR3 DNA: TGTGCCAGCAGTTTATTTCCCCAGGGCAGCTCCTACAATGAGCAGTTCTTC

D gene: -
clone size: -
J gene: TRBJ1-5
V gene: TRBV27
CDR3 protein: CASSIQSSNQPQHF
CDR3 DNA: TGTGCCAGCAGCATACAGAGTAGCAATCAGCCCCAGCATTTT

D gene: TRBD2
clone size: many
J gene: TRBJ2-2
V gene: TRBV24-1
CDR3 protein: CATSDGLAGEVGELFF
CDR3 DNA: TGTGCCACCAGTGATGGGCTAGCGGGAGAGGTCGGGGAGCTGTTTTTT

D gene: -
clone size: few
J gene: TRBJ2-1
V gene: TRBV27
CDR3 protein: CASSPAHYQTSYNEQFF
CDR3 DNA: TGTGCCAGCAGCCCCGCCCATTATCAAACCTCCTACAATGAGCAGTTCTTC

D gene: -
clone size: many
J gene: TRBJ1-1
V gene: TRBV3-1
CDR3 protein: CASSQTRTGQAFF
CDR3 DNA: TGTGCCAGCAGCCAAACCCGGACGGGGCAAGCTTTCTTT

D gene: TRBD1
clone size: few
J gene: TRBJ1-1
V gene: TRBV2
CDR3 protein: CASILTGVTEAFF
CDR3 DNA: TGTGCCAGCATTCTGACAGGGGTGACTGAAGCTTTCTTT

D gene: TRBD2
clone size: many
J gene: TRBJ2-3
V gene: TRBV3-1
CDR3 protein: CASSPGLAGGRLHTQYF
CDR3 DNA: TGTGCCAGCAGCCCGGGACTAGCGGGGGGGCGATTGCATACGCAGTATTTT